This T cell receptor (beta chain) was obtained from a study of cytomegalovirus exposure and HLA in healthy donors. Whole-study findings and limits: From TCR beta sequences, most subjects' HLA-A and HLA-B alleles were reportedly predicted accurately. Cytomegalovirus association was assigned to about 150 TCR beta chains. A few of the chains that were CMV-associated were confirmed in vitro to be specific for CMV antigens.

Germline CDR1 MNHNY, CDR2 SVGAGI (reference sequence). This CDR3 region has 14 residues. V lost 6 bases to trimming and J lost 6 bases, with 14 bases between them. A word on this clone: Antigen specificity is unknown.

Both 60 Vbeta primers and 13 Jbeta primers went into the PCR. This table comes from immunoSEQ multiplex PCR, and its TCRdb copy is limited to in-frame clones, with some not included. The sample has under 95,000 clones; less than 10% are singletons. The TCR comes from a man aged 45-60 years in good health and CMV-seronegative. The sequenced sample consisted of PBMCs. V and J are TRBV6-6 and TRBJ1-4; D ambiguous. CDR3 region: CASSDGIRDEKLFF. The CDR3 region has the DNA TGTGCCAGCAGCGACGGGATTCGGGATGAAAAACTGTTTTTT.